Given below is one T cell receptor (beta chain) in context. This entry is derived from a study of blood T cell repertoires in COVID-19. Turning to the study itself: There were acute and convalescent COVID-19 samples, and they came from the United States, Italy and Spain. T cells, B-cell-depleted T cells, or PBMCs provided the cDNA or gDNA that served as material.

Germline V gene lookup returns CDR1 PRHDT and CDR2 FYEKMQ (reference sequence). This CDR3 region has 15 residues. Trimming removed 8 bases from V and 1 base from J; junction bases left unmatched: 8. Original data processing: By means of reference gene primer amplification, nucleated cell counts were estimated. The assay was immunoSEQ multiplex PCR, and TCRdb's table has in-frame clones only and misses some. V and J calls and clone size are copied from that table; D and trimming were computed from the DNA. The sample yields 200,000 to 250,000 clones, roughly 80% seen once. The sequenced sample was peripheral blood. The clonotype comes from a woman older than 75 with acute or convalescent COVID-19. V is TRBV13 and J is TRBJ2-3, with TRBD2 matching over 8 bases. The CDR3 sequence is CASGALAGGTDTQYF. The DNA of the CDR3 is TGTGCCAGCGGCGCTCTAGCGGGCGGCACAGATACGCAGTATTTT.